This T cell receptor (beta chain) was found in a study of cytomegalovirus exposure and HLA in healthy donors. Findings and limits, study-wide: As a later analysis showed, several of the most significant clusters appeared to be linked to common viral pathogens.

Note on this clone: Its antigen is unknown.

The PCR made use of 60 Vbeta and 13 Jbeta primers. Profiling relied on immunoSEQ multiplex PCR, and the TCRdb table lists in-frame clones only, not all of them. Of 250,000 to 300,000 clones in the sample, around 90% were seen once. Trimming left V 4 bases short and J 4 bases short, with 14 bases between. Germline CDR1 reads SQVTM; CDR2 reads ANQGSEA. The CDR3 is made up of 13 amino acids. The TCR was taken from a girl aged 2-9 years in good health and CMV-seronegative. V and J are TRBV29-1 and TRBJ2-7; D ambiguous. Sequencing was done on a sample of PBMCs. The CDR3 loop is CSVVAYGVYEQYF. The CDR3 coding sequence is TGCAGCGTTGTCGCGTATGGAGTGTACGAGCAGTACTTC.